The T cell receptor beta chain under discussion was sequenced for a study of CXCR3-negative and CXCR3-positive naive CD8 T cells (dated by TCRdb to the late 2010s). Looking at the study overall: In total, 130 million to 150 million TRB reads were obtained, or roughly 1.5 +/- 0.3 million reads per library. Naive subsets from 5 donors and memory cells from 3 donors were included in the TRBV-TRBJ cluster analysis. The diversity and physicochemical repertoire analyses included ten to eleven donors pooled from two independent experiments.

Sequenced using a NextSeq 550. The Human TCR Profiling Kit (MiLaboratory) was used to make UMI-labeled 5' RACE TRB cDNA libraries. cDNA synthesis used the entire amount of extracted RNA, and PCR amplification then used the entire amount of cDNA produced. Libraries were prepared in parallel with an identical number of PCR cycles. On the authors' methods: MIGEC and MiXCR extracted about 53,000 +/- 10,000 unique UMI-labeled TRB cDNA molecules per library, requiring at least two reads per UMI. On average, each library contained approximately 40,000 +/- 10,000 functional in-frame TRB CDR3 nucleotide clonotypes without stop codons. Diversity metrics, including normalized Shannon-Wiener and Chao1, were computed in VDJtools after downsampling to 5000 UMI-labeled TRB molecules per sample. Clonotype-size-weighted physicochemical properties of the central five CDR3 residues (interaction energy, strength, volume and Kidera factor 4) were computed in VDJtools. Following reprocessing of the reads by TCRdb, the data hold one row per CDR3 protein sequence and no DNA is available. In this record, the V and J calls reflect TCRdb's handling and not the investigators' own analysis. The sample table holds approximately 100,000 distinct CDR3 sequences. The ten biggest clones cover about 0.34% of the sample.

For every CD8+ T cell subset, some 310,000 cells were flow-sorted straight into RLT lysis buffer, and each subset was sorted in triplicate. To exclude memory contaminants, naive CD8+ T cells were stringently defined as CD45RO-CCR7+CD27+CD95-. Peripheral blood mononuclear cells were isolated from buffy coats by standard density gradient centrifugation. A FACSAria III was used to flow-sort naive CXCR3-negative and CXCR3-positive CD8+ T cells. An RNeasy Mini Kit was used to extract total RNA from the sorted cells. Overall study results and their limits: Comparably high repertoire diversity was found in both naive subsets, whereas much lower repertoire diversity was found in memory CD8+ T cells. Compared with CXCR3-negative naive cells, CXCR3-positive naive cells had TRB CDR3s with higher hydrophobicity (lower Kidera factor 4), lower energy, and higher strength and volume indices. Because CXCR3 expression was partially decreased after cryopreservation, freshly isolated PBMCs were used for most assays. Because surface CD5, which is linked to self-reactivity in mice, was comparable between the naive subsets, TCR interaction strength was also inferred from the physicochemical properties of TRB CDR3s. Within the same donor, TRBV-TRBJ usage looked similar between naive CXCR3-negative and CXCR3-positive cells, but memory cells had distinct patterns.

CDR1 and CDR2 are drawn from the germline V gene: SGHRS, YFSETQ. The cysteine opens and the phenylalanine closes a CDR3 of 13 amino acids. Only the protein is available. Points on this clonotype: Its antigen remains unidentified.

The material sequenced was naive CXCR3+ CD8+ T cells from blood. In light of the paper, this sample's cell subset or site label describes: CD45RO-CCR7+CD27+CD95- naive CD8+ T cells expressing CXCR3 (TNR3+). The receptor's source is a human donor in good health. Some clones in this sample may be carry-over from other donors' samples. The sequence joins TRBV5-1 to TRBJ2-7. The CDR3 reads as follows: CASSITGAYEQHF.